This T cell receptor beta chain originates from a study of early T cells in non-severe SARS-CoV-2 infection. Study overall: Sequenced bulk RNA came from whole blood that was unsorted, and chains were unpaired.

The table lists this clonotype with many counts. This CDR3 is 16 amino acids long. Germline V gene lookup returns CDR1 MDHEN and CDR2 SYDVKM. Trimming left V 3 bases short and J 3 bases short, with 15 bases between. Via MiXCR, TCRdb re-called the 5' RACE reads, giving one row per CDR3 protein. This sample has some 50,000 distinct CDR3 sequences; 5.4% occur once, and the top ten carry around 5%. The material sequenced was whole blood, taken at baseline. This chain connects TRBV28 to TRBJ2-4; TRBD1 is a possible D gene (5 bases). The clonotype comes from an adult who was a healthcare worker with PCR-confirmed SARS-CoV-2 infection or an uninfected control (not recorded which). CDR3: CASSFRRGTVKNIQYF. CDR3 coding DNA: TGTGCCAGCAGTTTCCGTAGGGGAACTGTCAAAAACATTCAGTACTTC.